This T cell receptor beta chain derives from a study of T cell responses to AZD1222 COVID-19 vaccine. Looking at the study overall: Some second doses came at about 4 weeks and others at about 12 weeks; these were pooled. Study-level points and caveats: Spike-specific TCR breadth rose after two AZD1222 doses, and depth rose as well. Only a handful of people who got AZD1222 tested seropositive at baseline.

The CDR3 contains 15 residues. The V gene's germline CDR1 is SNHLY and CDR2 FYNNEI. V was cut by 8 bases and J by 6 bases, with 20 bases left in between. A word on this clone: Its antigen is undetermined.

TCRdb's table, derived via immunoSEQ multiplex PCR, lists solely in-frame clones and lacks some. The sample contains under 150,000 clones, roughly 87% of which appear only once. The sequencing here drew on peripheral blood, taken on day 0 of AZD1222 vaccination. The V gene is TRBV2, the J gene TRBJ2-1, with D maybe TRBD2 (6 bases). This receptor was obtained from an adult in good health. The CDR3 bases are TGTGCCAGCGTCCTAGGGCTAGTCGGGGGCAATGAGCAGTTCTTC. Translation gives CASVLGLVGGNEQFF.